This T cell receptor beta chain was sequenced during a study of beta chain features in type 1 diabetes. Regarding the study as a whole: The study found moderately but significantly shorter TCRB CDR3s in all four CD4+ subsets of Type 1 diabetes patients. With patients and controls alike, PCR might favor shorter templates to an equal degree.

This clone occurred many times. Its specificity is unknown. CD45RO/CCR7/CD25/CD127/CD95/CD27 sorting isolated CD4+ naive, central memory, regulatory and stem cell-like memory cells. Isolated RNA was reverse transcribed in full, so expressed TCRB transcripts were sequenced. Some clones are missing from TCRdb's copy, which holds only in-frame ones; the method was immunoSEQ multiplex PCR. The top ten hold less than 3% of the sample, which has around 110,000 clones, around 15% seen once. The source of this sequence is a man younger than 40 with type 1 diabetes. Material for sequencing was central memory CD4+ T cells from blood.

The CDR3 sequence is CAWRRRSSYNEQFF. Here the CDR3 DNA reads TGTGCCTGGAGGAGGCGAAGCTCCTACAATGAGCAGTTCTTC. The chain employs TRBV30 and TRBJ2-1; D call uncertain. This CDR3 is built from 14 residues. Germline values: CDR1 GTSNPN, CDR2 SVGIG (reference sequence). With 3 bases removed from V and 0 bases from J, the gap between germline ends came to 9 bases.